The 6 T cell receptor beta chains below all came from one sample that was sequenced in a study of T cells of healthy individuals. TCRdb recomputed calls from the 5' RACE reads with MiXCR, one row per CDR3 protein. The sample holds 95,000 to 100,000 distinct CDR3 sequences, about 16% seen once. Receptors originate from a human donor in good health.

This clonotype was seen many times. The V gene is TRBV7-2, the J gene TRBJ1-2; D remains ambiguous. This CDR3 has 12 amino acids. Germline loops: CDR1 SGHTA, CDR2 FQGNSA. V lost 3 bases and J 4 bases, leaving 6 bases between the germline ends. CDR3 in DNA: TGTGCCAGCAGCTTCAGAACCTATGGCTACACCTTC. Its protein product is CASSFRTYGYTF.

A few counts support this clonotype. J is TRBJ2-5 and V is TRBV4-3, with D possibly matching TRBD1 (6 bases). CDR3 length equals 15 residues. From germline, CDR1 is LGHNA and CDR2 YSLEER. V was clipped by 0 bases and J by 4 bases, with 12 bases between them. The CDR3 reads CASSQDGQRAETQYF. The CDR3 nucleotides are TGCGCCAGCAGCCAAGATGGACAGCGCGCAGAGACCCAGTACTTC.

V is TRBV20-1 and J is TRBJ1-1; a weak D match, TRBD1 (5 bases). CDR3 size: 13 residues. The germline V and J ends were trimmed by 0 bases and 3 bases, with 8 bases remaining between them. Germline assignment: CDR1 DFQATT and CDR2 SNEGSKA (reference sequence). The CDR3, as DNA: TGCAGTGCTAGAGAGGGGCTGGACACTGAAGCTTTCTTT. It yields the protein CSAREGLDTEAFF.

This clonotype appeared many times. The CDR3 nucleotides read TGTGCCAGCAGCCCCTGGGACAGGGACCCCTACGAGCAGTACTTC. The encoded protein is CASSPWDRDPYEQYF. J is TRBJ2-7 and V is TRBV9, with TRBD1 identical over 9 bases. The V gene's germline CDR1 is SGDLS and CDR2 YYNGEE. The CDR3 covers 15 residues. V lost 4 bases to trimming and J lost 2 bases; unmatched junction nucleotides: 7.

This clonotype was detected ten times or more. This chain uses TRBV4-2 with TRBJ2-7, with TRBD2 identical over 13 bases. Germline V gene lookup returns CDR1 LGHNA and CDR2 YNFKEQ. Trimming removed 5 bases from V and 4 bases from J; junction bases left unmatched: 5. CDR3 size: 15 residues. Written as DNA, the CDR3 is TGTGCCAGCAGCTCTAGGACTAGCGGGGGATACGAGCAGTACTTC. It codes for CASSSRTSGGYEQYF.

J is TRBJ2-1 and V is TRBV7-9; a weak D match, TRBD1 (6 bases). The CDR3 has 19 residues. Germline CDR1 SEHNR, CDR2 FQNEAQ (reference sequence). V shed 1 base and J shed 6 bases, with 25 bases lying between them. The CDR3 DNA reads as TGTGCCAGCAGCTTAGATCGCCTACAGGGAAAAAGAAACTCCAATGAGCAGTTCTTC. Its protein product is CASSLDRLQGKRNSNEQFF.